This entry concerns a single T cell receptor (beta chain). Original handling: Amplification from reference gene primers served as the basis for estimated nucleated cell counts. Profiling relied on immunoSEQ multiplex PCR, and the TCRdb table lists in-frame clones only, not all of them. That table is the source of V, J and clone size, and D and trimming were worked out from the DNA. Among under 75,000 clones, 89% were seen once, and the ten largest hold roughly 8%. The CDR3 runs 15 residues. V dropped 0 bases and J dropped 5 bases, with 12 bases sitting between them. These data come from a study of blood T cell repertoires in COVID-19. For the study at large: PBMCs, B-cell-depleted T cells, or T cells were the source of the cDNA or gDNA that made up the material.

This sequence originates from a man aged 45 to 65 with active COVID-19. Sample: peripheral blood. This chain uses TRBV23-1 with TRBJ2-3; D is perhaps TRBD1 (5 bases). TRBV23-1 is designated an ORF whose function remains uncertain. This CDR3 is CASSQSAGFIDTQYF. The CDR3 bases are TGCGCCAGCAGTCAATCGGCAGGGTTTATAGATACGCAGTATTTT.